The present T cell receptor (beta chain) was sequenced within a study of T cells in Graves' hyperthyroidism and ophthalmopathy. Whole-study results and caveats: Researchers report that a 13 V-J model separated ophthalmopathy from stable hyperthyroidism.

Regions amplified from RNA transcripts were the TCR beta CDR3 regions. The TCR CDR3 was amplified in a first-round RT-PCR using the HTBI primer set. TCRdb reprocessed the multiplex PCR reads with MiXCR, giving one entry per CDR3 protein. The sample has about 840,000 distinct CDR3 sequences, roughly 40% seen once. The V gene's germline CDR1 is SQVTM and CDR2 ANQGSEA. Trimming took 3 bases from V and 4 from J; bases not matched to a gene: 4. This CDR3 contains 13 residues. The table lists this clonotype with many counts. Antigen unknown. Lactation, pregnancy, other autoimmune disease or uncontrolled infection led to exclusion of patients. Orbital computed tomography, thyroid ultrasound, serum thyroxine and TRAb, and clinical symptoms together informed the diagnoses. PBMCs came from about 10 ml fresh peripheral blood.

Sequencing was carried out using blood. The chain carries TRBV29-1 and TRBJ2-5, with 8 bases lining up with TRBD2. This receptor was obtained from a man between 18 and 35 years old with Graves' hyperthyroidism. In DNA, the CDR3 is TGCAGCGTTGACTCGGGGGGGCCAGAGACCCAGTACTTC. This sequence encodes CSVDSGGPETQYF.